This TCR beta chain stems from a study of cytomegalovirus exposure and HLA in healthy donors. PCR employed 60 Vbeta and 13 Jbeta primers. This table comes from immunoSEQ multiplex PCR, and its TCRdb copy is limited to in-frame clones, with some not included. The sample shows around 100,000 clones, roughly three quarters of them seen only once. Regarding this clone: The antigen is unknown.

Unmatched junction bases numbered 4, after V lost 1 base and J lost 4 bases. The CDR3 length is 15 residues. Germline lookup yields CDR1 LGHNA and CDR2 YNFKEQ. Study observations and caveats: The authors enumerated 150 to 200 TCR beta chains as linked to cytomegalovirus. It was confirmed in vitro that a few of the CMV-associated chains were specific for CMV antigens. Many donors carried some public TCRs, although rarity characterized most TCR sequences. Exclusion as indistinguishable affected some V segments, including TRBV6-2 and TRBV6-3.

V and J are TRBV4-2 and TRBJ2-1, with 7 positions matching TRBD2. This receptor was obtained from a woman aged 60-75 years in good health and CMV-seropositive. Material for sequencing was PBMCs. CDR3 residues: CASSQVLSGYNEQFF. CDR3 bases: TGTGCCAGCAGCCAAGTTCTTAGCGGGTACAATGAGCAGTTCTTC.